This T cell receptor (beta chain) was obtained from a study of T cells in Graves' hyperthyroidism and ophthalmopathy. General study results and limits: Most thyroid clonotypes that were expanded above 0.001 also turned up in blood.

The CDR3 spans 15 residues. Germline V lookup: CDR1 KGHSH, CDR2 LQKENI. Trimming stripped 2 bases from V and 2 bases from J, with 9 bases between. Disease lasting under 3 months, a NOSPECS grade of at least 4, and a Clinical Activity Score of at least 3 were features of the ophthalmopathy patients. The source material, RNA transcripts, was used to amplify TCR beta CDR3 regions. In the first-round RT-PCR of the TCR CDR3, the HTBI primer set was used. TCRdb redid the calling of the multiplex PCR reads with MiXCR, one entry per CDR3 protein. Here the sample spans about 640,000 distinct CDR3 sequences, less than 25% being singletons. This clonotype showed up many times. Its antigen is currently unknown.

This clonotype was sampled from a young man with Graves' ophthalmopathy. The source material was blood. This chain links TRBV18 with TRBJ1-4, with D uncertain. The CDR3 reads CASSPTAQTNEKLFF. In nucleotides, the CDR3 is TGTGCCAGCTCACCAACCGCTCAGACTAATGAAAAACTGTTTTTT.